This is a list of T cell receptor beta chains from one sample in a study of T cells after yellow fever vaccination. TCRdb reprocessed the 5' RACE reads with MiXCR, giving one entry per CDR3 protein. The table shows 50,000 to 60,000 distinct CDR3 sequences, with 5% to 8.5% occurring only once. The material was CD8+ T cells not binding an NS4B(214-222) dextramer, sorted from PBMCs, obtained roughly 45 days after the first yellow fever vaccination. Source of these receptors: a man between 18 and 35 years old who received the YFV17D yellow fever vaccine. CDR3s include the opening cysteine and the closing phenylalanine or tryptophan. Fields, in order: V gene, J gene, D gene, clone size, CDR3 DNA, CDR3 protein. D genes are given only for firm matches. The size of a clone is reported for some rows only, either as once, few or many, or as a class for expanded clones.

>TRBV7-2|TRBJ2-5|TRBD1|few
TGTGCCAGCAGCTTAGTTCCCCGTGGGACAGGGGCAGAGACCCAGTACTTC
CASSLVPRGTGAETQYF
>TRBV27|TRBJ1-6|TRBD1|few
TGTGCCAGCAGTGTCTACAGGGGTGGCTGGCCCCTCCACTTT
CASSVYRGGWPLHF
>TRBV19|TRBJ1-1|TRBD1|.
TGTGCCAGTAGTACTCTCCCGGGACAGGGGGGCTCTGAAGCTTTCTTT
CASSTLPGQGGSEAFF
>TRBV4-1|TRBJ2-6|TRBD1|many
TGCGCCAGCAGCCAAGGGGACAGGGGGCTGGACGGGGCCAACGTCCTGACTTTC
CASSQGDRGLDGANVLTF
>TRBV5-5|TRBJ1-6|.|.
TGTGCCAGCAGCTTCCCGGGACGGGGTAATTCACCCCTCCACTTT
CASSFPGRGNSPLHF
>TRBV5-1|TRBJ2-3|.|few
TGCGCCAGCAGCTTAAAAGGGGCATGGGGTTCTAGCACAGATACGCAGTATTTT
CASSLKGAWGSSTDTQYF
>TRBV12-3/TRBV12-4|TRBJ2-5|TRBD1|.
TGTGCCAGCAGCCCCGGGACAGGAGAGACCCAGTACTTC
CASSPGTGETQYF
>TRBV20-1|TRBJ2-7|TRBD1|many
TGCAGTGCCCCCGACAGGGACCTCGAGCAGTACTTC
CSAPDRDLEQYF
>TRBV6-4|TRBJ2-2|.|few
TGTGCCAGCAGTGGTCGGCTACGGATAACCGGGGAGCTGTTTTTT
CASSGRLRITGELFF
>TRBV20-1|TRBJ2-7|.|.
TGCAGTGCTAGCGGGACTCCAACCTCCTACGAGCAGTACTTC
CSASGTPTSYEQYF
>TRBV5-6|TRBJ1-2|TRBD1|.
TGTGCCAGCCATCAGGGGGTCGGTGGCTACACCTTC
CASHQGVGGYTF
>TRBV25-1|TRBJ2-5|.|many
TGTGCCAGCAGTGAGGAGACCCAGTACTTC
CASSEETQYF
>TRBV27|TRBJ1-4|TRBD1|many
TGTGCCAGCAGCCCGGACAGGGTGTCTCTGTTTTTT
CASSPDRVSLFF
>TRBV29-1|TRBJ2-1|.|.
TGCAGCGTTGGCGGTAGGGTGATGGGGAATGAGCAGTTCTTC
CSVGGRVMGNEQFF
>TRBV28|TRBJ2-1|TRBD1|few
TGTGCCAGCAGACCTCCAGACAGGGATGAGCAGTTCTTC
CASRPPDRDEQFF
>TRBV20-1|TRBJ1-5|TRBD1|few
TGCAGTGCTTTCAGGGGGGGCAATCAGCCCCAGCATTTT
CSAFRGGNQPQHF
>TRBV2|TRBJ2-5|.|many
TGTGCCAGCAGTGGGGAGACCCAGTACTTC
CASSGETQYF
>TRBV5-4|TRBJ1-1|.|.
TGTGCCAGCAGCTTGGCGAAGACTGAAGCTTTCTTT
CASSLAKTEAFF
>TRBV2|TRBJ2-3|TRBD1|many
TGTGCCAGCAGTGACCCCGGGACAGGGGCGACAGATACGCAGTATTTT
CASSDPGTGATDTQYF
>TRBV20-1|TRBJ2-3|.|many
TGCAGTGCTAGAGATGAGGGGGATGGGCCATGGGCGGATACGCAGTATTTT
CSARDEGDGPWADTQYF
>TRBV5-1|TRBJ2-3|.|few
TGCGCCAGCAGCTTAGGGGATCTTCCAGATACGCAGTATTTT
CASSLGDLPDTQYF
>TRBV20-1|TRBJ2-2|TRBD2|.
TGCAGTGCTAGAGGGATTCTAGCGGGGGGGCTCACCGGGGAGCTGTTTTTT
CSARGILAGGLTGELFF
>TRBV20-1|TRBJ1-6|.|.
TGCAGTGCATGGGACACCGGAGGTCATTCACCCCTCCACTTT
CSAWDTGGHSPLHF
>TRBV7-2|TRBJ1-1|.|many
TGTGCCAGCAGCACCAGATCGGCGGGTGAAGCTTTCTTT
CASSTRSAGEAFF
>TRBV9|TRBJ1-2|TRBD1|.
TGTGCCAGCAGCGCCACGGGACAGGGGTACTATGGCTACACCTTC
CASSATGQGYYGYTF
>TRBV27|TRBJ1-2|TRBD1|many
TGTGCCAGCAGTCCTATTGGACAGGCGGGTGGCTACACCTTC
CASSPIGQAGGYTF
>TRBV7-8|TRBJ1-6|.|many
TGTGCCAGCAGCTTAGGGAGCGAGGGCTCACCCCTCCACTTT
CASSLGSEGSPLHF
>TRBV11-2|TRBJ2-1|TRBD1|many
TGTGCCAGCAGCTTCAACAGGGGTGGTTTGAATGAGCAGTTCTTC
CASSFNRGGLNEQFF
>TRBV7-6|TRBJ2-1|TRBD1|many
TGTGCCAGCAGCAGAGAAACAGGGGGCGCAACCTACAATGAGCAGTTCTTC
CASSRETGGATYNEQFF
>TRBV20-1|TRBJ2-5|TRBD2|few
TGCAGTGCTAGAGATAAAACTAGCGGGCGCTTCCAGTACTTC
CSARDKTSGRFQYF
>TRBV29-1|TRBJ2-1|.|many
TGCAGCGTTGAAGGAATTGGGGACCCTGAGCAGTTCTTC
CSVEGIGDPEQFF
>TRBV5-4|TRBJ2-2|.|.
TGTGCCAGCAGCTTGGCCCGGGGGACGAACACCGGGGAGCTGTTTTTT
CASSLARGTNTGELFF
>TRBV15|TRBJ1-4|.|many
TGTGCCATCGGGTCGTCTTCGGATGAAAAACTGTTTTTT
CAIGSSSDEKLFF
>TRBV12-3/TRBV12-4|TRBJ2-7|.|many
TGTGCCAGCAGTTCGGGGGTTAGCTCCTACGAGCAGTACTTC
CASSSGVSSYEQYF
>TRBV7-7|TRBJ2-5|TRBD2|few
TGTGCCAGCAGCTTAGATAGCGGGGGGGCCCTAACGGAGACCCAGTACTTC
CASSLDSGGALTETQYF
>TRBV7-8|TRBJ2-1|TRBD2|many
TGTGCCAGCAGCTCAGGACTAGCGGGGGAAACCTACAATGAGCAGTTCTTC
CASSSGLAGETYNEQFF
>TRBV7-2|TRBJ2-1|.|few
TGTGCCAGCAGCTTATATTTGAGGCGATCCTACAATGAGCAGTTCTTC
CASSLYLRRSYNEQFF
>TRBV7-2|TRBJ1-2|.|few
TGTGCCAGCAGCTCCTGGGGAGGGGCCACCTTC
CASSSWGGATF
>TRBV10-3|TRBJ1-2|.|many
TGTGCCATCAGTGAGTCGGGCTATGGCTACACCTTC
CAISESGYGYTF
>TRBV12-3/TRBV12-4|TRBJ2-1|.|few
TGTGCCAGCAGTTTGAGGGGGAGGGGGTATGAGCAGTTCTTC
CASSLRGRGYEQFF
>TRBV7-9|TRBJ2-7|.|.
TGTGCCAGCAGCCCCAGGTTAGCCTACGAGCAGTACTTC
CASSPRLAYEQYF
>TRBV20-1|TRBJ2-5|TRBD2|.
TGCAGTGCTGGGGGGGGGGAGGAGACCCAGTACTTC
CSAGGGEETQYF
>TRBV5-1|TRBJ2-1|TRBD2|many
TGCGCCAGCAGCCAGGGGACTAGCGGACAGGATGAGCAGTTCTTC
CASSQGTSGQDEQFF
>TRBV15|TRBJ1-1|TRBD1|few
TGTGCCACCAGCAAAGACGACAGGGGAGATCACACTGAAGCTTTCTTT
CATSKDDRGDHTEAFF
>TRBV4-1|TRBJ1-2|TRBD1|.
TGCGCCAGCAGCCACGCCGGGACAGGGGGTGGCTACACCTTC
CASSHAGTGGGYTF
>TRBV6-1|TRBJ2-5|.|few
TGTGCCAGCACCTATGGGGGGTCACGCCAAGAGACCCAGTACTTC
CASTYGGSRQETQYF
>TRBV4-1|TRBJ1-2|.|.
TGCGCCAGCAGCTACATCCGGGGAGGGAGTCAGAATGGCTACACCTTC
CASSYIRGGSQNGYTF
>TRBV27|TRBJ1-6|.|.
TGTGCCAGCATTTTACTCCGCTCAGGGGCGGCCGCCTATAATTCACCCCTCCACTTT
CASILLRSGAAAYNSPLHF
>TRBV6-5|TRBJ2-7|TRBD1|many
TGTGCCAGCAGTTACCAGATAGACAGGGGGCTCGACGAGCAGTACTTC
CASSYQIDRGLDEQYF
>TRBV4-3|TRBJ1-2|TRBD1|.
TGCGCCAGCAGCCAAGCAGGGGGTTATGGCTACACCTTC
CASSQAGGYGYTF
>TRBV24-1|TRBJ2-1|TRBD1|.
TGTGCCACCAGGGACAGGGGGTTGTTAAATGAGCAGTTCTTC
CATRDRGLLNEQFF
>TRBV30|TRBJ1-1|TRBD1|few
TGTGCCTGGAGTAAGGCCAGGGGGACTGAAGCTTTCTTT
CAWSKARGTEAFF
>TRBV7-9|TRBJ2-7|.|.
TGTGCCAGCAGCTTCACAGAAACCTACGAGCAGTACTTC
CASSFTETYEQYF
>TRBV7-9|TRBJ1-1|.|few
TGTGCCAGCAGCTCAGCGGGCGGGGCCACTGAAGCTTTCTTT
CASSSAGGATEAFF
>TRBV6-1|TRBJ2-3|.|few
TGTGCCAGCAATCCACTACTTACAGGGACCCAGACGCAGTATTTT
CASNPLLTGTQTQYF
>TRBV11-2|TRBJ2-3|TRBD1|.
TGTGCCAGCAGCCCCACTCCGGGACAGACCACAGATACGCAGTATTTT
CASSPTPGQTTDTQYF
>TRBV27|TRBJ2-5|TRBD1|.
TGTGCCAGCAGTTCCCTTGGACAGGGCCAAGAGACCCAGTACTTC
CASSSLGQGQETQYF